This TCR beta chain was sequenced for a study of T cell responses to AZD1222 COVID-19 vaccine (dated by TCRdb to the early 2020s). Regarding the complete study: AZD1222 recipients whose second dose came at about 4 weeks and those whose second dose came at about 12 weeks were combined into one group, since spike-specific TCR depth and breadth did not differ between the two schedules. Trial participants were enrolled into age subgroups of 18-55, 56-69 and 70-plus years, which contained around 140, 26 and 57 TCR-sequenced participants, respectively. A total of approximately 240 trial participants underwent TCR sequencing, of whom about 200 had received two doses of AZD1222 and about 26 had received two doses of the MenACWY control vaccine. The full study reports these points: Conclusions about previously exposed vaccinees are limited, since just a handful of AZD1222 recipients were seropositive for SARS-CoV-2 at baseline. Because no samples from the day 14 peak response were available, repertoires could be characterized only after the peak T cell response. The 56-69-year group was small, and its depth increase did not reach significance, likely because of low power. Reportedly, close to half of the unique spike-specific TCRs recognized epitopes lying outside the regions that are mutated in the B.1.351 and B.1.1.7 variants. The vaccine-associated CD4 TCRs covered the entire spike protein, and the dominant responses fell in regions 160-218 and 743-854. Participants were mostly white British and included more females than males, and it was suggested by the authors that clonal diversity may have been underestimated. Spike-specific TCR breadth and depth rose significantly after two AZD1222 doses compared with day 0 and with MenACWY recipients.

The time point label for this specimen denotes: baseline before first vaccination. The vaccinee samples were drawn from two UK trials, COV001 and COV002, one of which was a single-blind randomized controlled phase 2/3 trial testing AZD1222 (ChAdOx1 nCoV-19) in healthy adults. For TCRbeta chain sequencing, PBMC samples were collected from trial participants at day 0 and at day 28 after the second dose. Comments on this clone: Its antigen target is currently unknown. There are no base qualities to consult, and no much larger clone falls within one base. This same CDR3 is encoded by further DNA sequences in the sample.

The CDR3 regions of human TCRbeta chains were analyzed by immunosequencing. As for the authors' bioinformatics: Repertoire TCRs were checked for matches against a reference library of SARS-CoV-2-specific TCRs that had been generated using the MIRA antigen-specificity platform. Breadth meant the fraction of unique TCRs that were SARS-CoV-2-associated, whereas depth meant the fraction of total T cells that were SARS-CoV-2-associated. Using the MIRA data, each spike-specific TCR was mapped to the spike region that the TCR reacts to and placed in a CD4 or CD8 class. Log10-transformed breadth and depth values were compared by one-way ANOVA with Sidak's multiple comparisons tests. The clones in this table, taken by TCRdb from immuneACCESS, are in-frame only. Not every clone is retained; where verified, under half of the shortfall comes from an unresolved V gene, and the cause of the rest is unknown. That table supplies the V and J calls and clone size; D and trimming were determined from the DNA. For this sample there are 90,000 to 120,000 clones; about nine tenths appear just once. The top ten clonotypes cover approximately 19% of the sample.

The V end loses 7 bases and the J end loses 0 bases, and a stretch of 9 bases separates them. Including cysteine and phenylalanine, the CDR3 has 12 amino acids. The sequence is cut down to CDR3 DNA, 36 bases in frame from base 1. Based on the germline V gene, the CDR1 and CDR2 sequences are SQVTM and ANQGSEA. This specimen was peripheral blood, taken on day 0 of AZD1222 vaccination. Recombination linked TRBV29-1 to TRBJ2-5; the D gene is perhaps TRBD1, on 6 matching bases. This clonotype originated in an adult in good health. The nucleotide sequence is TGCAGCGCAAGGACAGACCAAGAGACCCAGTACTTC. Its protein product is CSARTDQETQYF. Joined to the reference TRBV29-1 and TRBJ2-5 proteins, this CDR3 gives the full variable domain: SAVISQKPSRDICQRGTSLTIQCQVDSQVTMMFWYRQQPGQSLTLIATANQGSEATYESGFVIDKFPISRPNLTFSTLTVSNMSPEDSSIYLCSARTDQETQYFGPGTRLLVL.